This TCR beta chain was observed in a study of shared clonotypes between healthy human individuals. For this clone: The antigen is unknown.

The method was immunoSEQ multiplex PCR; TCRdb's version includes in-frame clones alone and lacks a portion of them. This repertoire shows around 600,000 clones, around 97% found once; its top ten account for roughly 0.055%. Regarding the study as a whole: When compared with the clonotypes that were shared by all four sorted-subset donors, the non-shared clonotypes turned out to have lower generation probabilities. In having few donors, the study represented limited genetic and exposure-history diversity.

This sequence was found in a woman in her thirties in good health. The sequenced sample consisted of naive CD4+ T cells sorted from blood. As for subset: CD45RA+ positively selected.

The CDR3 sequence: CASSINYYNEQFF. DNA for the CDR3: TGTGCCAGCAGCATCAACTATTACAATGAGCAGTTCTTC. This chain connects TRBV21-1 to TRBJ2-1; the listed D gene, TRBD2, was not tested against the DNA. TRBV21-1 is given as a pseudogene. The CDR3 contains 13 residues.